This TCR beta chain was recovered during a study of blood T cell repertoires in COVID-19. For the study at large: PBMCs, B-cell-depleted T cells, or T cells provided the cDNA or gDNA that made up the material.

Per the original data handling: Amplification of reference gene primers provided the estimated nucleated cell counts. Assay used: immunoSEQ multiplex PCR; TCRdb lists only in-frame clones, some missing. V and J calls and clone size come straight from that table; D and trimming were deduced from the DNA. The sample consists of fewer than 75,000 clones, about 88% of them appearing once. The length of the CDR3 is 16 residues. V lost 3 bases and J 7 bases, leaving 22 bases between the germline ends. Germline lookup yields CDR1 MNHGY and CDR2 SVAAGI. The source is a man aged 65-85 years with acute or convalescent COVID-19. Source material: peripheral blood. The rearrangement uses TRBV6-9 and TRBJ2-7; D is perhaps TRBD2 (6 bases). CDR3 sequence (DNA): TGTGCCAGCAGTTACTTCCGTTTGGGAGGTCGAAGAGAGCAGTACTTC. This codes for CASSYFRLGGRREQYF.